This T cell receptor beta chain stems from a study of T-cell memory formation after mild COVID-19. Study-wide background: TCR clusters were mostly confined to one donor each. Study-wide results and caveats: Contracting CD4+ clones sat mainly in CM and EM; CD8+ in EMRA. Contracting clones from day 15 to 85 had balanced CD4/CD8; later expanders favoured CD4+.

TCRdb re-analysed the 5' RACE reads in MiXCR, keeping a single row per CDR3 protein. This sample carries about 340,000 distinct CDR3 sequences, around a fifth of them seen once, and the ten largest clones take under 15%. The CDR3 contains 19 residues. Germline V lookup: CDR1 SGHVS, CDR2 FQNEAQ. J gave up 0 bases and V 5 bases, and 10 bases lay outside the gene matches. As for this clonotype: As yet, its antigen is unknown.

The sequence was collected from an adult woman who had mild COVID-19 (a few samples of this study predate the infection). Cell type and time point are not known. Sequencing was performed on PBMCs or a T cell subset sorted from them (not recorded which). This chain connects TRBV7-8 to TRBJ2-3; 14 bases fit TRBD2. CDR3 loop: CASSPSGTSGGLSTDTQYF. The CDR3, as DNA: TGTGCCAGCAGCCCGTCCGGGACTAGCGGGGGCCTTAGCACAGATACGCAGTATTTT.